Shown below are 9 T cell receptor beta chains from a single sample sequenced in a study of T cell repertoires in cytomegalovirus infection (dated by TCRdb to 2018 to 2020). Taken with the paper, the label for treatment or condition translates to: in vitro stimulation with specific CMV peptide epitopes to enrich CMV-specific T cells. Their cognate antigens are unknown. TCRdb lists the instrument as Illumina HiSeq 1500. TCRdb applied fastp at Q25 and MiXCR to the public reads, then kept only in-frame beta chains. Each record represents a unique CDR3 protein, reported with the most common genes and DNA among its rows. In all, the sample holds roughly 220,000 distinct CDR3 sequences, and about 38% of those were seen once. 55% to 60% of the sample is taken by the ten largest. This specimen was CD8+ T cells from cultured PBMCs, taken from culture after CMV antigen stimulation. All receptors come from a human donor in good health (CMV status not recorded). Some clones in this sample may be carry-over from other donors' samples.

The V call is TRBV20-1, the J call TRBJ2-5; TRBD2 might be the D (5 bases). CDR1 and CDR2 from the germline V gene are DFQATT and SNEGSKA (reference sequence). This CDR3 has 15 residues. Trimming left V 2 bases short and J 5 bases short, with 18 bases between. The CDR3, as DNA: TGCAGTGCTAGAACGTGGGCCTCCCGAGGGGAGACCCAGTACTTC. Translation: CSARTWASRGETQYF.

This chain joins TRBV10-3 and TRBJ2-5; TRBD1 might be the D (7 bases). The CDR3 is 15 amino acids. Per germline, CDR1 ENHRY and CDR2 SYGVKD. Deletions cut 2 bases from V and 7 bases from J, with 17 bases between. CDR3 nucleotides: TGTGCCATCAGTGAGGCGACAGGGAGGCTCAGGACCCAGTACTTC. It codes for CAISEATGRLRTQYF.

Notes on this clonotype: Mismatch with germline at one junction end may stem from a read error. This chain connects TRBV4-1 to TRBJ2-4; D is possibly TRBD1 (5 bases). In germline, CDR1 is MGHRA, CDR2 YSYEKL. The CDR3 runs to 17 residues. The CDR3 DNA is TGTGCCAGCAGGGCTGGTGAGCAGACTTTAGCCAAAAACATTCAGTACTTC. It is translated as CASRAGEQTLAKNIQYF.

The CDR3 DNA reads TGTGCCAGCAGCCTGGGACTAGGGGAGCAGTTCTTC. Translation gives CASSLGLGEQFF. The chain has TRBV11-1 and TRBJ2-1, with 8 bases lining up with TRBD2. From germline, CDR1 is SGHAT and CDR2 FQDESV (reference sequence). CDR3 length: 12 residues. The V segment lost 5 bases and the J segment 10 bases; nucleotides outside the gene matches: 4.

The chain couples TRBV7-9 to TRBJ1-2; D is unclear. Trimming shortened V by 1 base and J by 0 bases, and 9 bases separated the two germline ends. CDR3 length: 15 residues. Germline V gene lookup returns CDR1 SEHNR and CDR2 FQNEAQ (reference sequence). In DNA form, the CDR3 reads TGTGCCAGCAGCTTAGGAGCCGGAACTAACTATGGCTACACCTTC. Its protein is CASSLGAGTNYGYTF.

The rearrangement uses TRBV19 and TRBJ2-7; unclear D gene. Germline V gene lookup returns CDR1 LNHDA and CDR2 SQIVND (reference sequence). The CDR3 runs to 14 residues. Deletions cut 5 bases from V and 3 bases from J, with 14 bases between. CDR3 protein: CASSPLPPGYEQYF. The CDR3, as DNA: TGTGCCAGTAGTCCCCTTCCTCCGGGCTACGAGCAGTACTTC.

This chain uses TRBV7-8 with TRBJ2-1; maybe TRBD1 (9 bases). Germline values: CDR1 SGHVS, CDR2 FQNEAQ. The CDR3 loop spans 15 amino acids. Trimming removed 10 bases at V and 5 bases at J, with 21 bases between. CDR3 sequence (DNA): TGTGCCACCCGGGAGGGACAGGGTACCCACAATGAGCAGTTCTTC. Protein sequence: CATREGQGTHNEQFF.

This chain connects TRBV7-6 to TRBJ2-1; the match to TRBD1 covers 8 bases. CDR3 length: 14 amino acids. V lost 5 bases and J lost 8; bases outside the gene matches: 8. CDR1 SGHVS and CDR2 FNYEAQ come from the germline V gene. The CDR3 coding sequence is TGTGCCAGCAGCCGAGGGCAGGGGGCGTATGAGCAGTTCTTC. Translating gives CASSRGQGAYEQFF.

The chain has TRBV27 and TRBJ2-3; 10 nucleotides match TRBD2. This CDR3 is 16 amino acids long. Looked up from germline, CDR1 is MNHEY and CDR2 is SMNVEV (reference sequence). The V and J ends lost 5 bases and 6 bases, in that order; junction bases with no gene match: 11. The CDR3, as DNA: TGTGCCAGCAGTATAATGGGACTAGCGCCCGCCGATACGCAGTATTTT. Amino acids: CASSIMGLAPADTQYF.